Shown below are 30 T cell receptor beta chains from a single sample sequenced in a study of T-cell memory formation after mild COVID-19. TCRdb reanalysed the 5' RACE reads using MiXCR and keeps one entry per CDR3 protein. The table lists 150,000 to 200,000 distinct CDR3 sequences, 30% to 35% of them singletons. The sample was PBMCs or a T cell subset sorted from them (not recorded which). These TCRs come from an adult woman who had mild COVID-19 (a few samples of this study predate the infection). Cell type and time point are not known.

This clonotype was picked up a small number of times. CDR3: CASSYSGDTGEQYF. The CDR3, as DNA: TGTGCCAGCAGTTACTCGGGGGATACAGGCGAGCAGTACTTC. This chain links TRBV6-5 with TRBJ2-7; either TRBD1 or TRBD2 may fit D (5 bases each). V shed 0 bases and J shed 6 bases, with 12 bases lying between them. There are 14 residues in the CDR3. Germline assignment: CDR1 MNHEY and CDR2 SVGAGI.

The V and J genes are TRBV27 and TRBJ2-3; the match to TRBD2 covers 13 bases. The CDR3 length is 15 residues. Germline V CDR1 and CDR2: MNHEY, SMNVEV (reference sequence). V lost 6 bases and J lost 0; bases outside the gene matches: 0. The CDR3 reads CASRGLAGSTDTQYF. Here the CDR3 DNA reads TGTGCCAGCAGGGGACTAGCGGGAAGCACAGATACGCAGTATTTT.

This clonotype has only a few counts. The CDR3 DNA sequence: TGTGCCAGCAGTTTAGGGAGGCAGGGGATTTCCACTGGGGCCAACGTCCTGACTTTC. Encoded protein: CASSLGRQGISTGANVLTF. This chain joins TRBV12-3 or TRBV12-4 and TRBJ2-6; a weak D match, TRBD1 (6 bases). The CDR3 totals 19 residues. The V and J ends lost 1 base and 2 bases respectively, with 18 bases between them.

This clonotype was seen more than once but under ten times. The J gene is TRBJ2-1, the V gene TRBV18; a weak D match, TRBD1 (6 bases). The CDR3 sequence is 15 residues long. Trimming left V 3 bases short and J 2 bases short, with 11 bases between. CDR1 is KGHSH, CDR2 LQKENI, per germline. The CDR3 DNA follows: TGTGCCAGCTCACCGTTGGCAGGGGCCTACAATGAGCAGTTCTTC. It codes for CASSPLAGAYNEQFF.

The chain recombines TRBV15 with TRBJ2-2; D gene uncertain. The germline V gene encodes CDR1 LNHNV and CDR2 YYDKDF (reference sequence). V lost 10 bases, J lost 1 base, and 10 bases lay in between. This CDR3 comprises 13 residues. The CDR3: CAISSVNTGELFF. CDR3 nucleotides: TGTGCCATCTCCAGCGTGAACACCGGGGAGCTGTTTTTT.

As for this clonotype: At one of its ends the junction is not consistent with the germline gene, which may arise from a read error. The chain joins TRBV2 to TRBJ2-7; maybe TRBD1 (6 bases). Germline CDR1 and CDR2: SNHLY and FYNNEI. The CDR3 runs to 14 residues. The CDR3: CASSKQGSSHEQYF. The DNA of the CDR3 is TGTGCCAGCAGTAAACAGGGAAGCTCCCACGAGCAGTACTTC. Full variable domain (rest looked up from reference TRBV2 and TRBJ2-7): EPEVTQTPSHQVTQMGQEVILRCVPISNHLYFYWYRQILGQKVEFLVSFYNNEISEKSEIFDDQFSVERPDGSNFTLKIRSTKLEDSAMYFCASSKQGSSHEQYFGPGTRLTVT.

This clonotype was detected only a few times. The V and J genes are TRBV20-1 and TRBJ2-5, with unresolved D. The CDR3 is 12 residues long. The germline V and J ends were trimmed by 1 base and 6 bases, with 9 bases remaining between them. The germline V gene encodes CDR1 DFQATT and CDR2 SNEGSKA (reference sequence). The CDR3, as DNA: TGCAGTGCTAGAGGCGTCGGTCAGACCCAGTACTTC. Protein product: CSARGVGQTQYF.

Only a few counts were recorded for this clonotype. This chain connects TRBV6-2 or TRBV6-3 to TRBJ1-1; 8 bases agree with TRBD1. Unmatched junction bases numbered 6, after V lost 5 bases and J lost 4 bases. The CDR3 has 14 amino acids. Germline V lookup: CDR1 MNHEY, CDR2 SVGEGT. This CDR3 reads CASSRNRGATEAFF. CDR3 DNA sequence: TGTGCCAGCAGTCGGAACAGGGGGGCCACTGAAGCTTTCTTT.

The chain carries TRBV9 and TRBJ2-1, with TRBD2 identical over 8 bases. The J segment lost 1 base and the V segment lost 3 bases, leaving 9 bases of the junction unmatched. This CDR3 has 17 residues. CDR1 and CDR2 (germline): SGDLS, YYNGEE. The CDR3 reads CASSEGPGLGSYNEQFF. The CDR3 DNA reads TGTGCCAGCAGCGAGGGACCGGGACTAGGGTCCTACAATGAGCAGTTCTTC.

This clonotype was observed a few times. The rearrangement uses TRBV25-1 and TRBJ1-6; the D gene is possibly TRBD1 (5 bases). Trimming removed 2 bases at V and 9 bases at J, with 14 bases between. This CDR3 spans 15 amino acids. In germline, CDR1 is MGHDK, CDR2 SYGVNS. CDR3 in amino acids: CASSERQGNVSPLHF. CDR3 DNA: TGTGCCAGCAGTGAACGGCAGGGTAATGTTTCACCCCTCCACTTT.

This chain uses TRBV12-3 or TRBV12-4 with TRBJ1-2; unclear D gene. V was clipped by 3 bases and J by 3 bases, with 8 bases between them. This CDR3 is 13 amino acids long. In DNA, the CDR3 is TGTGCCAGCAGTTTGTATGGAGACTATGGCTACACCTTC. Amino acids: CASSLYGDYGYTF.

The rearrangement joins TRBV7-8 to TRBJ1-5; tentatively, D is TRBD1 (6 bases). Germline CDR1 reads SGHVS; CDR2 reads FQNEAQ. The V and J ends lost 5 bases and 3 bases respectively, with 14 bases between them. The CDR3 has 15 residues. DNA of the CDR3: TGTGCCAGCAGCACCCGTCGGGACAACAATCAGCCCCAGCATTTT. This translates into CASSTRRDNNQPQHF. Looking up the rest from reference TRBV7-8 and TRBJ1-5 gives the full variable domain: GAGVSQSPRYKVAKRGQDVALRCDPISGHVSLFWYQQALGQGPEFLTYFQNEAQLDKSGLPSDRFFAERPEGSVSTLKIQRTQQEDSAVYLCASSTRRDNNQPQHFGDGTRLSIL.

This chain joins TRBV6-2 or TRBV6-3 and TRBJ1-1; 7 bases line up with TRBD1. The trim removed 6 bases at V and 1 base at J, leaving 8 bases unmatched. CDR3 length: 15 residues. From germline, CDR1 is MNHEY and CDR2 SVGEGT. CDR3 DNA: TGTGCCAGCAGACAAGGGTACAGGGGGAACACTGAAGCTTTCTTT. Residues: CASRQGYRGNTEAFF.

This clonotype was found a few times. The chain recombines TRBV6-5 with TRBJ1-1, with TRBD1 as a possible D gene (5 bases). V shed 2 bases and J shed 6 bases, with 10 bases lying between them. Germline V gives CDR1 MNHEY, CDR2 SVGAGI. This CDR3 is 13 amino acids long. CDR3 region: CASSYLQGAEAFF. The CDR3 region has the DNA TGTGCCAGCAGTTACCTCCAGGGTGCTGAAGCTTTCTTT.

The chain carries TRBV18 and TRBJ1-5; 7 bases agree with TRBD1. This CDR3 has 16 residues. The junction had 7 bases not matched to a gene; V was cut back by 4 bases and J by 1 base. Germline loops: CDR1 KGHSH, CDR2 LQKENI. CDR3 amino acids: CASSQLEGASNQPQHF. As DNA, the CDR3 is TGTGCCAGCTCACAACTCGAGGGGGCGAGCAATCAGCCCCAGCATTTT.

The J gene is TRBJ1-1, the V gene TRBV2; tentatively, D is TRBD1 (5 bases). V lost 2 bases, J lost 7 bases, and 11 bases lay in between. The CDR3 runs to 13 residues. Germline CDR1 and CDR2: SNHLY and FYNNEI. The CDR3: CASSERGLSEAFF. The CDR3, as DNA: TGTGCCAGCAGTGAAAGGGGCTTAAGTGAAGCTTTCTTT.

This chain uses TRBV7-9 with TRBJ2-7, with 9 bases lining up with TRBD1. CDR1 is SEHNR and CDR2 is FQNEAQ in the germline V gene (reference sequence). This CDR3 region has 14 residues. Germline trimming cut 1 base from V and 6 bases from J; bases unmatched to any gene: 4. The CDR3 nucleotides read TGTGCCAGCAGCTTAGGGTTGACAGGGGGCGAGCAGTACTTC. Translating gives CASSLGLTGGEQYF.

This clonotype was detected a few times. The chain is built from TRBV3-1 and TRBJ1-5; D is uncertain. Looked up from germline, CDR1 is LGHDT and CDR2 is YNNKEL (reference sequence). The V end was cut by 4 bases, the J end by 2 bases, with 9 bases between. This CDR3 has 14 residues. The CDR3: CASSLAQGNQPQHF. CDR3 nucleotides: TGTGCCAGCAGCCTCGCACAAGGCAATCAGCCCCAGCATTTT.

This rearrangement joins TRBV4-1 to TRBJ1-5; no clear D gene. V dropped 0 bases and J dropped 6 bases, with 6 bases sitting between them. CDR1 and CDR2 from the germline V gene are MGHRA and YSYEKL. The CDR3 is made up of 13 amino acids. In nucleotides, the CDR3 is TGCGCCAGCAGCCAAGATCTGGGTCAGCCCCAGCATTTT. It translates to CASSQDLGQPQHF.

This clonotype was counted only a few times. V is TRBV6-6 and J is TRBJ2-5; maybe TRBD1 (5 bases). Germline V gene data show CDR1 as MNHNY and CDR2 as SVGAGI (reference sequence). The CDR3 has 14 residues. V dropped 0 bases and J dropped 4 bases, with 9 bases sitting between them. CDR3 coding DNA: TGTGCCAGCAGTTACTCAGTAGGGGCAGAGACCCAGTACTTC. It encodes CASSYSVGAETQYF.

The chain's CDR3 is CASSLDGISADNEQFF. DNA for the CDR3: TGTGCCAGCAGCCTCGATGGGATCTCCGCGGACAATGAGCAGTTCTTC. The rearrangement links TRBV9 to TRBJ2-1, with D uncertain. The V end was cut by 4 bases, the J end by 5 bases, with 19 bases between. Germline loops: CDR1 SGDLS, CDR2 YYNGEE. CDR3 length: 16 residues.

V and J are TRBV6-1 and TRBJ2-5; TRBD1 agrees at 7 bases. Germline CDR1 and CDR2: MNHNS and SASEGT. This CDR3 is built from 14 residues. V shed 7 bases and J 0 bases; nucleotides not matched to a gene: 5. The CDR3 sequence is CASNRDRYQETQYF. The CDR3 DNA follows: TGTGCCAGCAACCGGGACAGATACCAAGAGACCCAGTACTTC.

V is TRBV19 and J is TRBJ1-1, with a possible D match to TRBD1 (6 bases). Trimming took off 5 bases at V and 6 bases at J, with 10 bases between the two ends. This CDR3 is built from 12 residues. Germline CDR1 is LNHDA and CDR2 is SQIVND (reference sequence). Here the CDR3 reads CASSPGAPEAFF. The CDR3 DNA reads TGTGCCAGTAGTCCGGGGGCCCCTGAAGCTTTCTTT. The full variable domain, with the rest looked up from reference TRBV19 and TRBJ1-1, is DGGITQSPKYLFRKEGQNVTLSCEQNLNHDAMYWYRQDPGQGLRLIYYSQIVNDFQKGDIAEGYSVSREKKESFPLTVTSAQKNPTAFYLCASSPGAPEAFFGQGTRLTVV.

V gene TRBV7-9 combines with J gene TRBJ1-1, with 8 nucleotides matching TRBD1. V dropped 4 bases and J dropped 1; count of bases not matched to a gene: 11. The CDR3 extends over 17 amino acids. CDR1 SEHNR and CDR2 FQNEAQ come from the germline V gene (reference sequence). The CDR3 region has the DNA TGTGCCAGCAGCTACAACGACAGGGGTGTGAAGAACACTGAAGCTTTCTTT. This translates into CASSYNDRGVKNTEAFF.

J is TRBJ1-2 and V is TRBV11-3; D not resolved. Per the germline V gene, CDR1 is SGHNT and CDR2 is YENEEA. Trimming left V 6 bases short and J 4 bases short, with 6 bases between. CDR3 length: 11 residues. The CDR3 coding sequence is TGTGCCAGCAGGGACCGCTATGGCTACACCTTC. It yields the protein CASRDRYGYTF.

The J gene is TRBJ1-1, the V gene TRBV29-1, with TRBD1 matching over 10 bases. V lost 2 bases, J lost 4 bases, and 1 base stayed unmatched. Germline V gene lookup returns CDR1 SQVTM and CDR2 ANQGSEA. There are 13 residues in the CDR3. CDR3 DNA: TGCAGCGTTGAAAGACAGGGGGCCACTGAAGCTTTCTTT. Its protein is CSVERQGATEAFF.

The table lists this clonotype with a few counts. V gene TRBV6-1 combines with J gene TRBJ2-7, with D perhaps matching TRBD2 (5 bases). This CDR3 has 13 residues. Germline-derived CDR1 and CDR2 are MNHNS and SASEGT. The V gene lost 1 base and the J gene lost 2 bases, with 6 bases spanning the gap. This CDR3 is CASSEDGTYEQYF. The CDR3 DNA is TGTGCCAGCAGTGAAGACGGGACCTACGAGCAGTACTTC.

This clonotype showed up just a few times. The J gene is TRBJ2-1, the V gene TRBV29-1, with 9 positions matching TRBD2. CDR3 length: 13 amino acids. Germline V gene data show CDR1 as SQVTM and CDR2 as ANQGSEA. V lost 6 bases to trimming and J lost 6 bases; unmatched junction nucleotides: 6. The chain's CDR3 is CSVTSGEGNEQFF. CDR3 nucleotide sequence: TGCAGCGTGACTAGCGGAGAAGGCAATGAGCAGTTCTTC.

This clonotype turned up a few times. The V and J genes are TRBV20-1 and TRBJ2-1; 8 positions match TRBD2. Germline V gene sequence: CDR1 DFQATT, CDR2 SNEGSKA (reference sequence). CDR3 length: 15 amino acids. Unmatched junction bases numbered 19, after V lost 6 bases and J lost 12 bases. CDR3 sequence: CSAFVGREAHVGQFF. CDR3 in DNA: TGCAGTGCGTTCGTGGGGCGGGAGGCCCACGTTGGGCAGTTCTTC.

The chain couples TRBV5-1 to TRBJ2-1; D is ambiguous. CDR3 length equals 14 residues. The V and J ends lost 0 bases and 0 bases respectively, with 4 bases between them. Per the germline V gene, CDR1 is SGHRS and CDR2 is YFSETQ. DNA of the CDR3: TGCGCCAGCAGCTTGGAGTTCTCCTACAATGAGCAGTTCTTC. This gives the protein CASSLEFSYNEQFF.